These 23 T cell receptor beta chains were all obtained from the same sample, sequenced in a study of blood T cell repertoires in COVID-19. Method: immunoSEQ multiplex PCR; TCRdb's copy keeps in-frame clones and lacks some. This sample yields about 170,000 clones, of which around 90% are seen a single time; around 5% belongs to the top ten. The sequenced sample consisted of peripheral blood. The receptor source for this set is a man in his late teens or twenties with COVID-19, enrolled during active disease.

The V and J genes are TRBV9 and TRBJ1-6, with D possibly being TRBD1 (6 bases). This CDR3 spans 17 amino acids. Germline CDR1 reads SGDLS; CDR2 reads YYNGEE. V lost 0 bases and J 6 bases, leaving 16 bases between the germline ends. CDR3 loop: CASSVGRRQDPNSPLHF. The CDR3 DNA follows: TGTGCCAGCAGCGTAGGGAGGCGACAGGACCCTAATTCACCCCTCCACTTT. Variable domain in full (rest from reference TRBV9 and TRBJ1-6): DSGVTQTPKHLITATGQRVTLRCSPRSGDLSVYWYQQSLDQGLQFLIQYYNGEERAKGNILERFSAQQFPDLHSELNLSSLELGDSALYFCASSVGRRQDPNSPLHFGNGTRLTVT.

The chain employs TRBV28 and TRBJ2-7; 10 bases fit TRBD2. The CDR3 loop spans 18 amino acids. The junction had 16 bases not matched to a gene; V was cut back by 5 bases and J by 3 bases. CDR1 is MDHEN, CDR2 SYDVKM, per germline. The CDR3 DNA sequence: TGTGCCAGCAGTCCCCTTTTTAGAGCGGGAGGGCCCATCTACGAGCAGTACTTC. This translates into CASSPLFRAGGPIYEQYF. Variable domain in full (rest from reference TRBV28 and TRBJ2-7): DVKVTQSSRYLVKRTGEKVFLECVQDMDHENMFWYRQDPGLGLRLIYFSYDVKMKEKGDIPEGYSVSREKKERFSLILESASTNQTSMYLCASSPLFRAGGPIYEQYFGPGTRLTVT.

This clone turned up a few times. This chain joins TRBV27 and TRBJ2-3, with TRBD2 identical over 7 bases. The germline gives CDR1 MNHEY, CDR2 SMNVEV (reference sequence). The CDR3 spans 17 residues. The ends lost 2 bases at V and 5 bases at J; junction bases unmatched: 13. The CDR3 loop is CASSLVQWEGDLDTQYF. In DNA, the CDR3 is TGTGCCAGCAGTTTAGTTCAGTGGGAGGGTGATTTAGATACGCAGTATTTT.

This sequence joins TRBV24-1 and TRBJ2-1, with 9 bases matching TRBD2. The CDR3 is 16 amino acids. From germline, CDR1 is KGHDR and CDR2 SFDVKD. V lost 4 bases and J lost 10; bases outside the gene matches: 13. The CDR3 loop is CATSEPLGGRAKEQFF. The CDR3 DNA is TGTGCCACCAGTGAGCCGCTGGGCGGGAGGGCCAAGGAGCAGTTCTTC.

This clone was detected only once. The chain carries TRBV28 and TRBJ2-5; the match to TRBD1 covers 12 bases. The CDR3 has 22 amino acids. Per the germline V gene, CDR1 is MDHEN and CDR2 is SYDVKM. The J segment lost 0 bases and the V segment lost 5 bases, leaving 22 bases of the junction unmatched. The CDR3 spells CASSELRDRGRLTISYQETQYF. CDR3 DNA sequence: TGTGCCAGCAGTGAACTCCGGGACAGGGGGCGGTTAACCATTTCGTACCAAGAGACCCAGTACTTC.

The J gene is TRBJ2-2, the V gene TRBV4-3; 7 positions agree with TRBD1. CDR3 length: 16 residues. V dropped 3 bases and J dropped 5; count of bases not matched to a gene: 9. Germline CDR1 is LGHNA and CDR2 is YSLEER. This CDR3 reads CASSQLYGTVTGELFF. CDR3 in DNA: TGCGCCAGCAGCCAGCTCTACGGGACAGTTACCGGGGAGCTGTTTTTT.

The chain combines TRBV24-1 with TRBJ2-2; TRBD2 matches at 9 bases. Germline CDR1 KGHDR, CDR2 SFDVKD. V was pared by 0 bases and J by 6 bases, with 7 bases of the junction left unmatched. This CDR3 is built from 17 residues. CDR3: CATSDLEVGGRAGELFF. Here the CDR3 DNA reads TGTGCCACCAGTGATTTGGAAGTTGGCGGGAGGGCCGGGGAGCTGTTTTTT.

V and J are TRBV19 and TRBJ1-1, with D tentatively TRBD1 (5 bases). V was pared by 3 bases and J by 5 bases, with 16 bases between. CDR3 length: 15 amino acids. Germline CDR1 is LNHDA and CDR2 is SQIVND (reference sequence). The CDR3 is CASSIVQGEGTEAFF. The CDR3 nucleotides are TGTGCCAGTAGTATCGTCCAGGGTGAAGGGACTGAAGCTTTCTTT.

This chain uses TRBV14 with TRBJ2-7, with TRBD1 as a possible D gene (6 bases). The V gene lost 3 bases and the J gene lost 4 bases, with 16 bases spanning the gap. The CDR3 spans 15 residues. Looked up from germline, CDR1 is SGHDN and CDR2 is FVKESK. CDR3: CASSQPGQRPYEQYF. The CDR3 DNA reads TGTGCCAGCAGCCAGCCTGGACAGAGACCTTACGAGCAGTACTTC. The variable domain in full, with the rest retrieved from reference TRBV14 and TRBJ2-7, is EAGVTQFPSHSVIEKGQTVTLRCDPISGHDNLYWYRRVMGKEIKFLLHFVKESKQDESGMPNNRFLAERTGGTYSTLKVQPAELEDSGVYFCASSQPGQRPYEQYFGPGTRLTVT.

The chain couples TRBV28 to TRBJ2-6; the D gene is possibly TRBD2 (5 bases). There are 16 residues in the CDR3. With 7 bases removed from V and 0 bases from J, the gap between germline ends came to 13 bases. Looked up from germline, CDR1 is MDHEN and CDR2 is SYDVKM. CDR3 DNA sequence: TGTGCCAGCATGGAGGTGCCCCGCTCTGGGGCCAACGTCCTGACTTTC. As protein: CASMEVPRSGANVLTF.

The CDR3 here is CASSNRGQRPYGYTF. The CDR3 nucleotides read TGTGCCAGTAGTAACCGGGGACAGCGACCCTATGGCTACACCTTC. The rearrangement links TRBV19 to TRBJ1-2; TRBD1 aligns across 7 bases. CDR3 length: 15 amino acids. Per germline, CDR1 LNHDA and CDR2 SQIVND (reference sequence). V was pared by 4 bases and J by 4 bases, with 9 bases of the junction left unmatched.

In the case of this clone: An end of the junction differs from the germline gene, which may be a read error. The V and J genes are TRBV28 and TRBJ2-7; D is possibly TRBD1 (5 bases). Per germline, CDR1 MDHEN and CDR2 SYDVKM. The CDR3 contains 12 residues. CDR3 in DNA: TGCGCAACCAGGGTCCGTATCTACGAGCAGTACTTC. This encodes CATRVRIYEQYF. The whole variable domain, remainder taken from reference TRBV28 and TRBJ2-7, is DVKVTQSSRYLVKRTGEKVFLECVQDMDHENMFWYRQDPGLGLRLIYFSYDVKMKEKGDIPEGYSVSREKKERFSLILESASTNQTSMYLCATRVRIYEQYFGPGTRLTVT.

J is TRBJ1-2 and V is TRBV6-1; tentative D call: TRBD1 (6 bases). CDR3 size: 16 residues. V lost 4 bases, J lost 4 bases, and 19 bases lay in between. Germline assignment: CDR1 MNHNS and CDR2 SASEGT. The CDR3 sequence is CASSAHRDINLYGYTF. The DNA for the CDR3 is TGTGCCAGCAGTGCTCACAGGGACATTAACCTCTATGGCTACACCTTC.

Only a few counts were recorded for this clone. This rearrangement joins TRBV6-5 to TRBJ2-7; 10 bases are a match to TRBD1. CDR1 and CDR2 (germline): MNHEY, SVGAGI. Losses at the gene ends were 2 bases for V and 6 bases for J; bases not matched to a gene: 4. The CDR3 extends over 14 amino acids. CDR3 residues: CASSYGTGVVEQYF. As DNA, the CDR3 is TGTGCCAGCAGTTACGGGACAGGGGTGGTCGAGCAGTACTTC.

The genes are TRBV28 and TRBJ2-7; D might be TRBD1 (6 bases). The germline V gene encodes CDR1 MDHEN and CDR2 SYDVKM. V was cut by 4 bases and J by 6 bases, with 19 bases left in between. The CDR3 is 15 amino acids. The CDR3 coding sequence is TGTGCCAGCAGTTCCACCAGGGGAAACATTTTCGAGCAGTACTTC. Translated: CASSSTRGNIFEQYF.

The genes are TRBV9 and TRBJ2-7, with 10 bases that match TRBD2. V was pared by 4 bases and J by 7 bases, with 14 bases of the junction left unmatched. The CDR3 is made up of 16 amino acids. CDR1 SGDLS and CDR2 YYNGEE come from the germline V gene. CDR3 in amino acids: CASSPSIRTSGGEQYF. CDR3 DNA sequence: TGTGCCAGCAGCCCAAGCATCCGGACTAGCGGCGGGGAGCAGTACTTC.

To note about this clone: An end of the junction does not agree with germline; a read error may underlie this. DNA for the CDR3: TGTGCCAGCAGCTTGGCCCGGGAAGGACGTTTT. Translation: CASSLAREGRF. This rearrangement joins TRBV5-6 to TRBJ2-2; maybe TRBD2 (5 bases). Germline V lookup: CDR1 SGHDT, CDR2 YYEEEE. The CDR3 sequence is 11 residues long.

The chain recombines TRBV7-6 with TRBJ1-5; D is ambiguous. This CDR3 region has 15 residues. Germline assignment: CDR1 SGHVS and CDR2 FNYEAQ. V was shortened by 5 bases and J by 0 bases, with 11 bases between the two germline ends. The CDR3 here is CASSPDTLSNQPQHF. The CDR3 DNA sequence: TGTGCCAGCAGCCCAGACACCCTTAGCAATCAGCCCCAGCATTTT.

The gene calls are TRBV18 and TRBJ2-2, with a possible D match to TRBD1 (6 bases). The V and J ends lost 3 bases and 6 bases respectively, with 17 bases between them. CDR3 length equals 16 residues. Germline CDR1 is KGHSH and CDR2 is LQKENI. The CDR3 DNA sequence: TGTGCCAGCTCACCCCCCGACAGGAAACTCCCCGGGGAGCTGTTTTTT. It yields the protein CASSPPDRKLPGELFF.

Here the CDR3 reads CASRLESEGPSNQPQHF. The CDR3 bases are TGTGCAAGTCGCTTAGAGTCGGAGGGGCCAAGCAATCAGCCCCAGCATTTT. The rearrangement uses TRBV12-2 and TRBJ1-5. TRBV12-2 is deemed a pseudogene. This CDR3 comprises 17 residues.

V usage is TRBV2 and J usage is TRBJ2-7; D possibly corresponds to TRBD2 (5 bases). This CDR3 spans 14 amino acids. V lost 6 bases, J lost 3 bases, and 15 bases lay in between. Germline values: CDR1 SNHLY, CDR2 FYNNEI. The CDR3 DNA reads TGTGCCAGCAGCCCCCGGGGTGACTACTACGAGCAGTACTTC. It encodes CASSPRGDYYEQYF.

This clone was seen just once. The genes are TRBV7-2 and TRBJ1-5; TRBD1 matches 9 bases. CDR1 and CDR2 (germline): SGHTA, FQGNSA. The CDR3 covers 15 residues. Trimming cost V 6 bases and J 5 bases; bases outside gene matches: 8. The CDR3 DNA reads TGTGCCAGCAGATTCACACAGGGGGCGGATCAGCCCCAGCATTTT. This sequence encodes CASRFTQGADQPQHF.

This clone was observed a single time. The rearrangement joins TRBV6-5 to TRBJ1-6; no clear D gene. The germline CDR1 and CDR2 sequences are MNHEY and SVGAGI. The CDR3 spans 15 residues. Trimming left V 6 bases short and J 7 bases short, with 16 bases between. In DNA, the CDR3 is TGTGCCAGCAGACCCCGGGGAGGCGGGAATTCACCCCTCCACTTT. Translation: CASRPRGGGNSPLHF.